This TCR beta chain was sequenced during a study of blood T cell repertoires in COVID-19. For the study at large: Sample material is recorded as cDNA or gDNA derived from T cells, B-cell-depleted T cells, or PBMCs.

This clone was seen only once. In the original workflow: Nucleated cell number was recorded as an estimate derived from reference gene primer amplification. Using immunoSEQ multiplex PCR, the repertoire was profiled, and TCRdb retains in-frame clones only, with some absent. The V and J calls and the clone size are those of that table, but D and trimming were determined from the DNA. The table shows about 81,000 clones, with 84% occurring only once. The CDR3 spans 12 residues. Trimming took off 2 bases at V and 12 bases at J, with 11 bases between the two ends. The germline V gene has CDR1 LNHNV and CDR2 YYDKDF (reference sequence).

This clonotype was obtained from a human donor in a cohort sampled during active COVID-19. J is TRBJ2-4 and V is TRBV15; tentative D call: TRBD1 (6 bases). The sequencing input was peripheral blood. CDR3 coding DNA: TGTGCCACCAGCAGATTGGACAGCCCTCAGTACTTC. It yields the protein CATSRLDSPQYF.